Listed here are 23 T cell receptor beta chains from one sample, sequenced in a study of preoperative IRX-2 immunotherapy in early breast cancer (dated by TCRdb to the late 2010s). Library preparation was by the immunoSEQ multiplex PCR assay. TCRdb limited this immuneACCESS table to in-frame rearrangements with V and J called. A share of clones is missing; checked studies link under half to unresolved V genes, and the rest is unexplained. The sample has tens of thousands of clones on record, around 89% of them singletons. 9.8% of the sample lies in the top ten. Per the publication, the treatment or condition label means: preoperative locoregional IRX-2 cytokine immunotherapy. This material was acquired from a patient treated with IRX-2 immunotherapy. These receptors were collected from a human donor with breast cancer.

The chain recombines TRBV4-1 with TRBJ2-3; the D is unclear. The CDR3 contains 15 residues. Trimming left V 4 bases short and J 2 bases short, with 13 bases between. The germline V gene encodes CDR1 MGHRA and CDR2 YSYEKL. The CDR3, as DNA: TGCGCCAGCAGCCCTCGGGCAGAAAACACAGATACGCAGTATTTT. Translation gives CASSPRAENTDTQYF.

The J gene is TRBJ1-2, the V gene TRBV4-1, with D unresolved. With 1 base removed from V and 4 bases from J, the gap between germline ends came to 13 bases. The CDR3 sequence is 15 residues long. The germline V gene encodes CDR1 MGHRA and CDR2 YSYEKL. The CDR3 protein is CASSQAPSYSYGYTF. For the CDR3, the DNA is TGCGCCAGCAGCCAAGCCCCGTCCTATAGCTATGGCTACACCTTC.

This chain uses TRBV9 with TRBJ2-7; maybe TRBD1 (5 bases). Per the germline V gene, CDR1 is SGDLS and CDR2 is YYNGEE. The CDR3 is made up of 12 amino acids. With 4 bases removed from V and 4 bases from J, the gap between germline ends came to 9 bases. Here the CDR3 DNA reads TGTGCCAGCAGCCCGAGACAGTACGAGCAGTACTTC. This sequence encodes CASSPRQYEQYF.

The CDR3 protein is CASSLESRANTGELFF. As DNA, the CDR3 is TGTGCCAGCAGCTTAGAATCCAGGGCGAACACCGGGGAGCTGTTTTTT. The chain is built from TRBV11-3 and TRBJ2-2; the D gene is possibly TRBD1 (5 bases). CDR1 and CDR2 (germline): SGHNT, YENEEA. This CDR3 comprises 16 residues. Deletions cut 0 bases from V and 0 bases from J, with 8 bases between. Full variable domain (outside the CDR3, taken from reference TRBV11-3 and TRBJ2-2): EAGVVQSPRYKIIEKKQPVAFWCNPISGHNTLYWYLQNLGQGPELLIRYENEEAVDDSQLPKDRFSAERLKGVDSTLKIQPAELGDSAVYLCASSLESRANTGELFFGEGSRLTVL.

The chain recombines TRBV7-2 with TRBJ1-2; 10 bases align to TRBD1. Trimming took 1 base from V and 8 from J; bases not matched to a gene: 4. Germline-derived CDR1 and CDR2 are SGHTA and FQGNSA. The CDR3 has 14 residues. CDR3 nucleotide sequence: TGTGCCAGCAGCTTAGGACAGGGGGCGCGAGGCTACACCTTC. This translates into CASSLGQGARGYTF.

V gene TRBV6-5 combines with J gene TRBJ2-7, with 8 bases aligning to TRBD1. The CDR3 has 12 residues. J lost 3 bases, V lost 6 bases, and 1 base had no gene match. The V gene's germline CDR1 is MNHEY and CDR2 SVGAGI. For the CDR3, the DNA is TGTGCCAGCAGACAGGGGGACTACGAGCAGTACTTC. This gives the protein CASRQGDYEQYF.

This CDR3 reads CASSQAWNTEAFF. The CDR3 DNA follows: TGCGCCAGCAGCCAAGCATGGAACACTGAAGCTTTCTTT. The gene calls are TRBV4-3 and TRBJ1-1, with D unclear. Trimming shortened V by 1 base and J by 1 base, and 4 bases separated the two germline ends. The CDR3 runs to 13 residues. Germline V CDR1 and CDR2: LGHNA, YSLEER.

The V gene is TRBV19, the J gene TRBJ2-2, with 11 bases that match TRBD2. The CDR3 is 16 residues long. Germline-derived CDR1 and CDR2 are LNHDA and SQIVND (reference sequence). J gave up 3 bases and V 6 bases, and 6 bases lay outside the gene matches. The CDR3 here is CASSQLAGGHTGELFF. The CDR3 DNA reads TGTGCCAGTAGCCAGCTAGCGGGGGGCCACACCGGGGAGCTGTTTTTT. The full variable domain, in which reference TRBV19 and TRBJ2-2 provide the parts outside the CDR3, is DGGITQSPKYLFRKEGQNVTLSCEQNLNHDAMYWYRQDPGQGLRLIYYSQIVNDFQKGDIAEGYSVSREKKESFPLTVTSAQKNPTAFYLCASSQLAGGHTGELFFGEGSRLTVL.

This chain uses TRBV6-5 with TRBJ2-3; possibly TRBD2 for D (6 bases). V was shortened by 5 bases and J by 0 bases, with 6 bases between the two germline ends. In germline, CDR1 is MNHEY, CDR2 SVGAGI. CDR3 length: 13 amino acids. CDR3 protein: CASSSGSTDTQYF. The CDR3 bases are TGTGCCAGCAGTAGCGGGAGCACAGATACGCAGTATTTT.

The chain joins TRBV7-6 to TRBJ2-5, with D maybe TRBD2 (6 bases). Trimming cost V 1 base and J 3 bases, with 18 bases left between them. From germline, CDR1 is SGHVS and CDR2 FNYEAQ. CDR3 length: 17 amino acids. For the CDR3, the DNA is TGTGCCAGCAGCTTAGATTTTTCCGGGAGTTACGAAGAGACCCAGTACTTC. Translation: CASSLDFSGSYEETQYF.

The chain is built from TRBV5-8 and TRBJ2-1, with a tentative D call TRBD2 (6 bases). Trimming took off 4 bases at V and 0 bases at J, with 11 bases between the two ends. Germline V lookup: CDR1 SGHTS, CDR2 YDEGEE. This CDR3 spans 15 amino acids. The CDR3 loop reads CASSPEGISYNEQFF. The CDR3 nucleotides read TGTGCCAGCAGCCCGGAGGGGATCTCCTACAATGAGCAGTTCTTC.

The CDR3 here is CASSSGLASYNEQFF. DNA of the CDR3: TGTGCCAGCAGCTCGGGACTAGCCTCCTACAATGAGCAGTTCTTC. The chain uses TRBV7-2 and TRBJ2-1; 9 bases fit TRBD2. J was trimmed by 0 bases and V by 4 bases; bases with no gene match: 1. CDR1 is SGHTA and CDR2 is FQGNSA in the germline V gene. This CDR3 contains 15 residues.

CDR3 DNA: TGTGCCAGCAGCTTTCGGGGGCTGGGGGAGCAGTACTTC. Its protein product is CASSFRGLGEQYF. The gene calls are TRBV5-6 and TRBJ2-7; either TRBD1 or TRBD2 may fit D (6 bases each). In germline, CDR1 is SGHDT, CDR2 YYEEEE. The germline V and J ends were trimmed by 2 bases and 7 bases, with 13 bases remaining between them. CDR3 length equals 13 residues. The whole variable domain, filled in from reference TRBV5-6 and TRBJ2-7, reads DAGVTQSPTHLIKTRGQQVTLRCSPKSGHDTVSWYQQALGQGPQFIFQYYEEEERQRGNFPDRFSGHQFPNYSSELNVNALLLGDSALYLCASSFRGLGEQYFGPGTRLTVT.

The sample holds a few counts of this clone. The gene calls are TRBV7-2 and TRBJ2-1; D ambiguous. Between the trimmed V and J ends, which lost 1 base and 10 bases, there was a span of 8 bases. The germline V gene has CDR1 SGHTA and CDR2 FQGNSA. The CDR3 loop spans 12 amino acids. The CDR3 DNA is TGTGCCAGCAGCTTAGTTGGAGACGAGCAGTTCTTC. Protein: CASSLVGDEQFF.

The chain recombines TRBV6-5 with TRBJ2-7, with D possibly being TRBD2 (6 bases). CDR3 length: 16 amino acids. The germline V gene encodes CDR1 MNHEY and CDR2 SVGAGI. Between the trimmed V and J ends, which lost 0 bases and 4 bases, there was a span of 16 bases. The CDR3 region is CASSYSSRGAVYEQYF. CDR3 sequence (DNA): TGTGCCAGCAGTTACTCGAGTCGCGGGGCGGTTTACGAGCAGTACTTC.

The V call is TRBV19, the J call TRBJ2-3; a weak D match, TRBD2 (6 bases). The ends were cut back, 5 bases at V and 2 bases at J, with 20 bases in the middle. CDR3 length: 17 amino acids. CDR1 and CDR2 from the germline V gene are LNHDA and SQIVND (reference sequence). The DNA of the CDR3 is TGTGCCAGTAGTCCACGATTGAGCGGGCGATACACAGATACGCAGTATTTT. Its protein is CASSPRLSGRYTDTQYF.

This chain joins TRBV6-1 and TRBJ1-1, with unresolved D. Looked up from germline, CDR1 is MNHNS and CDR2 is SASEGT. The CDR3 is 11 amino acids. V lost 3 bases and J lost 7, with 6 bases in between. The CDR3 here is CASSEVGEAFF. CDR3 DNA sequence: TGTGCCAGCAGTGAGGTGGGTGAAGCTTTCTTT.

V gene TRBV7-2 combines with J gene TRBJ1-3; D is ambiguous. Per the germline V gene, CDR1 is SGHTA and CDR2 is FQGNSA. The CDR3 has 13 amino acids. V was shortened by 5 bases and J by 8 bases, with 13 bases between the two germline ends. For the CDR3, the DNA is TGTGCCAGCAGCCCCACCCTTCGGGACACCATATATTTT. It yields the protein CASSPTLRDTIYF.

The chain is built from TRBV18 and TRBJ1-6; 9 nucleotides agree with TRBD1. The J segment lost 7 bases and the V segment lost 3 bases, leaving 13 bases of the junction unmatched. This CDR3 spans 18 amino acids. Germline CDR1 and CDR2: KGHSH and LQKENI. This CDR3 is CASSPLSSAGTGNSPLHF. Here the CDR3 DNA reads TGTGCCAGCTCACCCCTTTCCTCCGCCGGGACAGGGAATTCACCCCTCCACTTT.

V is TRBV9 and J is TRBJ2-3, with TRBD2 matching over 11 bases. Trimming at V came to 4 bases and at J to 4 bases, leaving 5 bases not matched to a gene. Looked up from germline, CDR1 is SGDLS and CDR2 is YYNGEE. The CDR3 contains 15 residues. The CDR3 loop reads CASSISGRAADTQYF. The CDR3, as DNA: TGTGCCAGCAGCATTAGCGGGAGGGCCGCAGATACGCAGTATTTT.

The rearrangement uses TRBV5-1 and TRBJ2-6, with a tentative D call TRBD2 (5 bases). The length of the CDR3 is 16 residues. V was pared by 0 bases and J by 0 bases, with 7 bases between. Per germline, CDR1 SGHRS and CDR2 YFSETQ. The CDR3: CASSLGGGSGANVLTF. The DNA for the CDR3 is TGCGCCAGCAGCTTGGGAGGAGGCTCTGGGGCCAACGTCCTGACTTTC.

This clone was detected once. The gene calls are TRBV28 and TRBJ2-5; perhaps TRBD2 as D (5 bases). The V gene lost 2 bases and the J gene lost 5 bases, with 9 bases spanning the gap. The germline gives CDR1 MDHEN, CDR2 SYDVKM. The CDR3 consists of 13 residues. The CDR3 nucleotides are TGTGCCAGCAGTTTAGAGGGCCGCGAGACCCAGTACTTC. Its translation is CASSLEGRETQYF.

V is TRBV5-1 and J is TRBJ2-3, with 9 bases aligning to TRBD2. The CDR3 covers 15 residues. Germline CDR1 and CDR2: SGHRS and YFSETQ. V gave up 0 bases and J gave up 4 bases; unmatched junction bases: 3. Written as DNA, the CDR3 is TGCGCCAGCAGCTTGGAGCGGGGGGACGCAGATACGCAGTATTTT. It specifies CASSLERGDADTQYF.